This T cell receptor beta chain stems from a study of metastatic and nonmetastatic thyroid tumors. In the study overall: Repertoires were compared across blood and tumor or nodule tissue from malignant and benign thyroid patients.

Germline-derived CDR1 and CDR2 are LNHDA and SQIVND (reference sequence). This CDR3 region has 12 residues. V was trimmed by 5 bases and J by 4 bases, leaving 5 bases between them. TCRdb reassembled clones from the PCR reads with MiXCR. The sample records 35,000 to 50,000 clones, about 17% being singletons. No treatment had been given to any patient before thyroid surgery. This clone came up many times. The sequence was collected from a female donor with papillary thyroid cancer or a benign thyroid nodule (not recorded which). Some clones in this sample may be carry-over from other donors' samples. The sequenced sample consisted of tumor tissue. The chain recombines TRBV19 with TRBJ2-2; D unclear. CDR3: CASSGRTGELFF. The CDR3 DNA sequence: TGTGCCAGTAGTGGCCGCACCGGGGAGCTGTTTTTT. The full variable domain, its missing parts supplied by reference TRBV19 and TRBJ2-2, is DGGITQSPKYLFRKEGQNVTLSCEQNLNHDAMYWYRQDPGQGLRLIYYSQIVNDFQKGDIAEGYSVSREKKESFPLTVTSAQKNPTAFYLCASSGRTGELFFGEGSRLTVL.